What follows are 27 T cell receptor beta chains derived from one specimen sequenced in a study of identical twins. TCRdb fed the 5' RACE reads into MiXCR, producing one record per CDR3 protein. The data show under 800,000 distinct CDR3 sequences, 21% seen once. The same sample was also used in a study of T cells expressing NK-cell markers.

The sequencing input was PBMCs. The source of these receptors is a young woman in good health.

This clonotype was recorded at least ten times. V gene TRBV9 combines with J gene TRBJ2-3; TRBD1 agrees at 7 bases. Germline values: CDR1 SGDLS, CDR2 YYNGEE. V gave up 3 bases and J gave up 0 bases; unmatched junction bases: 1. This CDR3 comprises 14 residues. The CDR3 here is CASSETGSTDTQYF. In DNA, the CDR3 is TGTGCCAGCAGCGAGACAGGGAGCACAGATACGCAGTATTTT.

This clonotype was picked up many times. The chain links TRBV7-9 to TRBJ2-3, with 7 bases lining up with TRBD2. Germline CDR1 SEHNR, CDR2 FQNEAQ (reference sequence). This CDR3 spans 15 amino acids. J was trimmed by 0 bases and V by 5 bases; bases with no gene match: 5. CDR3 amino acids: CASSPSGTSTDTQYF. CDR3 bases: TGTGCCAGCAGCCCAAGCGGGACTAGCACAGATACGCAGTATTTT.

Only a few counts were recorded for this clonotype. The chain links TRBV7-9 to TRBJ2-7, with 10 bases matching TRBD1. Per germline, CDR1 SEHNR and CDR2 FQNEAQ (reference sequence). J gave up 2 bases and V 4 bases, and 5 bases lay outside the gene matches. The CDR3 length is 15 residues. Here the CDR3 DNA reads TGTGCCAGCAGCTCGTTGGACAGGGGGGCCTACGAGCAGTACTTC. It translates to CASSSLDRGAYEQYF.

This clonotype was seen at least ten times. The chain is built from TRBV6-5 and TRBJ2-7; D gene ambiguous. The CDR3 consists of 13 residues. V was pared by 0 bases and J by 2 bases, with 5 bases between. Germline CDR1 is MNHEY and CDR2 is SVGAGI. The CDR3: CASSYSGTYEQYF. The CDR3 region has the DNA TGTGCCAGCAGTTACTCGGGCACCTACGAGCAGTACTTC.

This clonotype was picked up a small number of times. This chain joins TRBV15 and TRBJ2-2; 7 positions match TRBD2. This CDR3 region has 18 residues. Trimming removed 1 base from V and 3 bases from J; junction bases left unmatched: 11. CDR1 and CDR2 (germline): LNHNV, YYDKDF (reference sequence). The chain's CDR3 is CATSRAPGGGVYTGELFF. The CDR3 DNA reads as TGTGCCACCAGCAGAGCCCCTGGGGGGGGTGTATACACCGGGGAGCTGTTTTTT.

This clonotype was seen more than once but under ten times. The rearrangement links TRBV5-1 to TRBJ2-1, with 8 nucleotides matching TRBD1. Trimming removed 0 bases from V and 2 bases from J; junction bases left unmatched: 4. The germline CDR1 and CDR2 sequences are SGHRS and YFSETQ. The CDR3 totals 16 residues. CDR3 loop: CASSLAQGATYNEQFF. In nucleotides, the CDR3 is TGCGCCAGCAGCTTGGCCCAGGGGGCCACCTACAATGAGCAGTTCTTC. Combining the CDR3 with reference TRBV5-1 and TRBJ2-1 gives the whole variable domain KAGVTQTPRYLIKTRGQQVTLSCSPISGHRSVSWYQQTPGQGLQFLFEYFSETQRNKGNFPGRFSGRQFSNSRSEMNVSTLELGDSALYLCASSLAQGATYNEQFFGPGTRLTVL.

The sample holds a few counts of this clonotype. The chain employs TRBV12-5 and TRBJ1-6; D remains unclear. The CDR3 loop spans 12 amino acids. Germline V gene data show CDR1 as LGHNT and CDR2 as FRNRAP. Trimming pared 3 bases from V and 7 bases from J, leaving 4 bases between. DNA for the CDR3: TGTGCTAGTGGTTTCGGGAATTCACCCCTCCACTTT. Translated, it gives CASGFGNSPLHF.

The table lists this clonotype with a few counts. The rearrangement uses TRBV4-3 and TRBJ1-1; maybe TRBD1 (6 bases). Germline V gene lookup returns CDR1 LGHNA and CDR2 YSLEER. CDR3 length: 12 amino acids. The V and J ends lost 7 bases and 2 bases respectively, with 8 bases between them. The CDR3 DNA reads TGCGCCAGCAAGGGGGTCAACACTGAAGCTTTCTTT. It specifies CASKGVNTEAFF.

This clonotype was counted many times. The chain has TRBV4-3 and TRBJ2-6; tentatively, D is TRBD2 (5 bases). Germline assignment: CDR1 LGHNA and CDR2 YSLEER. V lost 0 bases, J lost 2 bases, and 5 bases lay in between. The CDR3 extends over 15 amino acids. DNA of the CDR3: TGCGCCAGCAGCCAAGAGGGAGCTGGGGCCAACGTCCTGACTTTC. It is translated as CASSQEGAGANVLTF.

The V gene is TRBV10-3, the J gene TRBJ2-7; D not resolved. Germline-derived CDR1 and CDR2 are ENHRY and SYGVKD. The V end lost 2 bases, the J end lost 5 bases, and 7 bases lay between the germline ends. This CDR3 region has 12 residues. CDR3 loop: CAISERSDEQYF. The CDR3 DNA reads as TGTGCCATCAGTGAGAGAAGTGACGAGCAGTACTTC.

This rearrangement joins TRBV12-3 or TRBV12-4 to TRBJ1-2, with 7 positions matching TRBD1. The CDR3 totals 16 residues. J gave up 7 bases and V 0 bases, and 11 bases lay outside the gene matches. The CDR3 bases are TGTGCCAGCAGTTTAGCTTACACCTCCTCAGGGGGTGGCTACACCTTC. Translating it yields CASSLAYTSSGGGYTF.

This clonotype was observed a few times. Written as DNA, the CDR3 is TGTGCCAGCAGCGTAGGACAGGGGAAAGGTGAGCAGTTCTTC. Protein product: CASSVGQGKGEQFF. This chain connects TRBV9 to TRBJ2-1; 8 bases agree with TRBD1. Germline CDR1 SGDLS, CDR2 YYNGEE. CDR3 length: 14 amino acids. The V and J ends lost 0 bases and 9 bases, in that order; junction bases with no gene match: 5.

This clonotype showed up just a few times. The J gene is TRBJ1-2, the V gene TRBV15; the D is unclear. This CDR3 comprises 13 residues. Trimming removed 1 base at V and 7 bases at J, with 10 bases between. Germline V gene data show CDR1 as LNHNV and CDR2 as YYDKDF (reference sequence). Written as DNA, the CDR3 is TGTGCCACCAGCAGAGGCGGCGCCGTTGGCTACACCTTC. This encodes CATSRGGAVGYTF.

The chain employs TRBV20-1 and TRBJ2-6, with no clear D. V was pared by 0 bases and J by 3 bases, with 6 bases between. This CDR3 comprises 14 residues. The germline CDR1 and CDR2 sequences are DFQATT and SNEGSKA (reference sequence). As DNA, the CDR3 is TGCAGTGCTAGAGACATGTTTGGGGCCAACGTCCTGACTTTC. Its translation: CSARDMFGANVLTF.

The chain is built from TRBV29-1 and TRBJ2-7, with D maybe TRBD1 (6 bases). Germline loops: CDR1 SQVTM, CDR2 ANQGSEA. V shed 5 bases and J shed 1 base, with 12 bases lying between them. CDR3 length equals 13 residues. The CDR3: CSVPGHSSYEQYF. The CDR3 DNA is TGCAGCGTTCCGGGACATTCTTCCTACGAGCAGTACTTC.

The rearrangement joins TRBV6-5 to TRBJ1-1; D is possibly TRBD1 (5 bases). Germline loops: CDR1 MNHEY, CDR2 SVGAGI. The V gene lost 4 bases and the J gene lost 4 bases, with 13 bases spanning the gap. The CDR3 runs 14 residues. CDR3 sequence reads: CASSFLGGSTEAFF. In DNA form, the CDR3 reads TGTGCCAGCAGTTTTCTTGGGGGGAGCACTGAAGCTTTCTTT.

The rearrangement uses TRBV10-3 and TRBJ2-7; 7 bases line up with TRBD2. The CDR3 loop spans 14 amino acids. Germline trimming cut 4 bases from V and 3 bases from J; bases unmatched to any gene: 6. Germline V gives CDR1 ENHRY, CDR2 SYGVKD. The CDR3 DNA reads TGTGCCATCAGTGTGACAGCGGGAAACTACGAGCAGTACTTC. Residues: CAISVTAGNYEQYF.

The gene calls are TRBV5-5 and TRBJ1-1; 9 bases map to TRBD1. The CDR3 is made up of 15 amino acids. After removal of 1 base from V and 6 bases from J, the junction contained 7 bases not matched to a gene. Germline CDR1 is SGHKS and CDR2 is YYEKEE (reference sequence). CDR3 DNA: TGTGCCAGCAGCTTGTTCACAGGGGGCCGTGCTGAAGCTTTCTTT. The encoded protein is CASSLFTGGRAEAFF.

This clonotype has more than one count but fewer than ten. This sequence joins TRBV10-3 and TRBJ2-1; the match to TRBD2 covers 12 bases. The CDR3 contains 15 residues. Germline V gives CDR1 ENHRY, CDR2 SYGVKD. V shed 6 bases and J 10 bases; nucleotides not matched to a gene: 10. Here the CDR3 DNA reads TGTGCCATCAGATTGACTAGCGGGGGCGAAGGGGAGCAGTTCTTC. Its translation is CAIRLTSGGEGEQFF.

This clonotype was seen more than once but under ten times. The chain recombines TRBV5-6 with TRBJ2-1; D could derive from TRBD1 or TRBD2 (5 bases each). V gave up 4 bases and J gave up 7 bases, with 12 bases separating them. The CDR3 length is 13 residues. Germline V gene sequence: CDR1 SGHDT, CDR2 YYEEEE. CDR3 coding DNA: TGTGCCAGCAGCCACGGGACGCATAATGAGCAGTTCTTC. Its protein product is CASSHGTHNEQFF.

The rearrangement uses TRBV20-1 and TRBJ2-7; D gene unclear. The germline V and J ends were trimmed by 3 bases and 0 bases, with 9 bases remaining between them. The CDR3 covers 13 residues. The germline V gene has CDR1 DFQATT and CDR2 SNEGSKA (reference sequence). For the CDR3, the DNA is TGCAGTGCTAGTGCCAGGCTCTCCTACGAGCAGTACTTC. This gives the protein CSASARLSYEQYF.

The chain employs TRBV3-1 and TRBJ2-3; 8 positions match TRBD2. Per germline, CDR1 LGHDT and CDR2 YNNKEL (reference sequence). CDR3 length: 19 amino acids. V trimming: 5 bases; J trimming: 2 bases; junction bases outside the gene matches: 18. As DNA, the CDR3 is TGTGCCAGCAGCAGATTAAGTATTAGCGGGGAGGGGTCCACAGATACGCAGTATTTT. It yields the protein CASSRLSISGEGSTDTQYF.

This clonotype showed up many times. The chain employs TRBV6-1 and TRBJ1-1, with no clear D. The CDR3 length is 12 residues. CDR1 is MNHNS, CDR2 SASEGT, per germline. V was clipped by 2 bases and J by 6 bases, with 7 bases between them. CDR3 region: CASSEIPSEAFF. The CDR3 nucleotides read TGTGCCAGCAGTGAAATCCCGTCTGAAGCTTTCTTT.

This clonotype was seen only a few times. This sequence joins TRBV7-9 and TRBJ2-1; 9 nucleotides align to TRBD2. Germline CDR1 and CDR2: SEHNR and FQNEAQ (reference sequence). The CDR3 spans 15 residues. With 6 bases clipped from V and 5 bases from J, the junction kept 8 bases outside the gene matches. CDR3 bases: TGTGCCAGCAGTCCCCTAGCGGGGTTTAACAATGAGCAGTTCTTC. It codes for CASSPLAGFNNEQFF. Full variable domain (remainder filled in from reference TRBV7-9 and TRBJ2-1): DTGVSQNPRHKITKRGQNVTFRCDPISEHNRLYWYRQTLGQGPEFLTYFQNEAQLEKSRLLSDRFSAERPKGSFSTLEIQRTEQGDSAMYLCASSPLAGFNNEQFFGPGTRLTVL.

This clonotype has a count of ten or more. V gene TRBV20-1 combines with J gene TRBJ1-1, with D tentatively TRBD1 (6 bases). CDR3 length: 12 amino acids. V lost 6 bases and J 3 bases, leaving 11 bases between the germline ends. CDR1 DFQATT and CDR2 SNEGSKA come from the germline V gene (reference sequence). The CDR3 here is CSAEGGHTEAFF. The CDR3 nucleotides read TGCAGTGCCGAGGGGGGGCACACTGAAGCTTTCTTT.

This clonotype was counted only a few times. The V and J genes are TRBV5-1 and TRBJ2-7; 7 bases line up with TRBD2. The CDR3 totals 12 residues. The germline V gene has CDR1 SGHRS and CDR2 YFSETQ. The ends lost 3 bases at V and 6 bases at J; junction bases unmatched: 3. The CDR3 nucleotides are TGCGCCAGCAGCTGGGCGGGAGTCGAGCAGTACTTC. This sequence encodes CASSWAGVEQYF.

The chain has TRBV6-1 and TRBJ2-7; D possibly corresponds to TRBD1 (6 bases). The CDR3 runs 14 residues. Trimming left V 6 bases short and J 4 bases short, with 16 bases between. The germline V gene has CDR1 MNHNS and CDR2 SASEGT. This chain's CDR3 is CASSPRTDPYEQYF. CDR3 sequence (DNA): TGTGCCAGCAGCCCGAGGACAGACCCGTACGAGCAGTACTTC.